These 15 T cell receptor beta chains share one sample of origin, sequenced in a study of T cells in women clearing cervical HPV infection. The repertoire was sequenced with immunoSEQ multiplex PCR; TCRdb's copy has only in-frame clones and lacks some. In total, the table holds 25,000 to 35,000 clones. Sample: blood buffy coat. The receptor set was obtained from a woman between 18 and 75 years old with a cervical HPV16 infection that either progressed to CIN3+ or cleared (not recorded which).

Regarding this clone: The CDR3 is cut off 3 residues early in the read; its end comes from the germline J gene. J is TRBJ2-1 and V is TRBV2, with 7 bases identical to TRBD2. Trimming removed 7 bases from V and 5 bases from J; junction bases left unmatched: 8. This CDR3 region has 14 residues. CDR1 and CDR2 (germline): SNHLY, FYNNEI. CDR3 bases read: TGTGCCAGCAAGGTGGCTAGCGGTAACAATGAG. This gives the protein CASKVASGNNE. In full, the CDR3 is CASKVASGNNEQFF.

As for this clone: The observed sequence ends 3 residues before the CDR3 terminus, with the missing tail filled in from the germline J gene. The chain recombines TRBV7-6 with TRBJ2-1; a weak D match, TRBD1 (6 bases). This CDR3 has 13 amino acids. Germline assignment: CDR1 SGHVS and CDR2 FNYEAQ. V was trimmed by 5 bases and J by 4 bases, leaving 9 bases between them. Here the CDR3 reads CASSTGQYNEQFF. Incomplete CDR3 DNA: TGTGCCAGCAGCACCGGACAGTACAATGAG. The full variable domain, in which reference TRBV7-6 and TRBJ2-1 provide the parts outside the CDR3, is GAGVSQSPRYKVTKRGQDVALRCDPISGHVSLYWYRQALGQGPEFLTYFNYEAQQDKSGLPNDRFSAERPEGSISTLTIQRTEQRDSAMYRCASSTGQYNEQFFGPGTRLTVL.

The sequenced part of the CDR3 DNA is TGCGCCAGCAGCGCTGGACAGGGCAATCAGCCG. It encodes CASSAGQGNQP. The entire CDR3 reads CASSAGQGNQPQYF. This sequence joins TRBV5-1 and TRBJ2-3, with 8 positions matching TRBD1. The CDR3 end is not reached by the read, which stops 3 residues before it; the germline J gene fills it in. The CDR3 consists of 14 residues. CDR1 SGHRS and CDR2 YFSETQ come from the germline V gene.

CDR3 sequence: CASIRDRANTGELFF. The CDR3 bases that were read are TGTGCCAGTATACGGGACAGGGCGAACACCGGGGAG. The chain couples TRBV19 to TRBJ2-2; 9 bases align to TRBD1. The read finishes 3 residues shy of the CDR3 end, and the germline J gene is used to complete it. The CDR3 extends over 15 amino acids. With V trimmed by 7 bases and J by 0 bases, 3 bases remained unmatched. CDR1 is LNHDA and CDR2 is SQIVND in the germline V gene (reference sequence).

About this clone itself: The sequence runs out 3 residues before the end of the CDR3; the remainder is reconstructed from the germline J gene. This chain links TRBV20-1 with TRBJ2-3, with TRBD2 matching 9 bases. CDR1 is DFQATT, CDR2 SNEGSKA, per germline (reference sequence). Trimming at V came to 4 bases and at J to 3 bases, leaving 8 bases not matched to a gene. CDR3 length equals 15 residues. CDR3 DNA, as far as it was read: TGCAGTGCTACCCTAGCGGGGAAAGATACAGATACG. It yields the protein CSATLAGKDTDT. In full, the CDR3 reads CSATLAGKDTDTQYF.

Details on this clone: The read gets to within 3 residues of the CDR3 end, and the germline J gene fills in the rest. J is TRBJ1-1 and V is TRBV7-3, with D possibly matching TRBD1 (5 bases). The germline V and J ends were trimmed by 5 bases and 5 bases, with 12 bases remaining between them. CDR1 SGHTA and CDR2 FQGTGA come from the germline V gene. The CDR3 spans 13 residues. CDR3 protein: CASSDGRETEAFF. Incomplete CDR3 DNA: TGTGCCAGCAGCGATGGCAGGGAAACTGAA.

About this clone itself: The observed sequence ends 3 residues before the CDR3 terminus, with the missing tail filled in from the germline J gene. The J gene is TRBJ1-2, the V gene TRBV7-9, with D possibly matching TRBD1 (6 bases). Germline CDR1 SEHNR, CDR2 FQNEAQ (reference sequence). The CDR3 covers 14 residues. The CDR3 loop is CASSPDRSRETYTF. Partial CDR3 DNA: TGTGCCAGCAGCCCGGACAGATCGAGAGAGACC.

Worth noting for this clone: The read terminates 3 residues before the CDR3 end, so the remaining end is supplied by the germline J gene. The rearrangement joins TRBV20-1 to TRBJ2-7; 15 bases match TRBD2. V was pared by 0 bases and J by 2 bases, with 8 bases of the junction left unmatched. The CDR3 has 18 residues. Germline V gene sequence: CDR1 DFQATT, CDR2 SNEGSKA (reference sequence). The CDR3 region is CSARDGTSGRTIPYEQYF. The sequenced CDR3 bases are TGCAGTGCTAGAGACGGGACTAGCGGGAGGACAATCCCCTACGAG.

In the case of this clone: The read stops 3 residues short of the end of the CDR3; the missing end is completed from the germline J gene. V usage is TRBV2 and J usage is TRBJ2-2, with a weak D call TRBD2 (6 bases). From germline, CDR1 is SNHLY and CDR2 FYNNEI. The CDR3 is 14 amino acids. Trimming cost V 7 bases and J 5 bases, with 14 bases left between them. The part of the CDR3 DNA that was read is TGTGCCAGCACTGGCGGGGTTCGGACCGGGGAG. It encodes CASTGGVRTGE. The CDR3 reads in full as CASTGGVRTGELFF.

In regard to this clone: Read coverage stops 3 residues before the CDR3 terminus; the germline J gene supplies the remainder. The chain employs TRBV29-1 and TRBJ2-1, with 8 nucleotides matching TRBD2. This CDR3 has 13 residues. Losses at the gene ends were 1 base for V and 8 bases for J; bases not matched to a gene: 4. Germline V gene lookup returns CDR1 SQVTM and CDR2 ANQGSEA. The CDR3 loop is CSVEGGGTDEQFF. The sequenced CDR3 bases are TGCAGCGTTGAAGGCGGGGGGACGGATGAG.

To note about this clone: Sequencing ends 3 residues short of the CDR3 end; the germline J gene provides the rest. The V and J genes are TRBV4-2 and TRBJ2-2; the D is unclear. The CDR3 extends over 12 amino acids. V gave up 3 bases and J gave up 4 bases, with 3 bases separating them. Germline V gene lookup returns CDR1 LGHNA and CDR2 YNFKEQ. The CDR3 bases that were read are TGTGCCAGCAGCCACCTCACCGGGGAG. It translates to CASSHLTGE. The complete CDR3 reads CASSHLTGELFF.

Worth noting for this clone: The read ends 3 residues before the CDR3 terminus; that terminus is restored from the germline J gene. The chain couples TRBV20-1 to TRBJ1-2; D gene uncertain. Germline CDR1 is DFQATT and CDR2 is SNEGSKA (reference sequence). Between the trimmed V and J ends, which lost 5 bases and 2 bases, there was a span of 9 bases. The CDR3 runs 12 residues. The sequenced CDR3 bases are TGCAGTGCTGGCTCAAGGAACTATGGC. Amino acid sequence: CSAGSRNYG. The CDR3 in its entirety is CSAGSRNYGYTF.

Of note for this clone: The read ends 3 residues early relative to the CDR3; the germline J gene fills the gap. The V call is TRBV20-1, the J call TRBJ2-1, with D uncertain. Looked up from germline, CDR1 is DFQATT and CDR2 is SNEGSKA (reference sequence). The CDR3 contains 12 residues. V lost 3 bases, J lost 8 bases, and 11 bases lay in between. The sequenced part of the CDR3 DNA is TGCAGTGCTAGTCCCCACTTCGATGAG. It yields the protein CSASPHFDE. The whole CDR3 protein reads CSASPHFDEQFF.

CDR3 DNA (partial): TGTGCCAGCAGCCTAGCGGGAGAGGCAGAGACC. Translation: CASSLAGEAET. The complete CDR3 reads CASSLAGEAETQYF. The rearrangement uses TRBV5-5 and TRBJ2-5; 10 bases fit TRBD2. The read gets to within 3 residues of the CDR3 end, and the germline J gene fills in the rest. The J segment lost 4 bases and the V segment lost 4 bases, leaving 4 bases of the junction unmatched. The CDR3 covers 14 residues. Per germline, CDR1 SGHKS and CDR2 YYEKEE (reference sequence).

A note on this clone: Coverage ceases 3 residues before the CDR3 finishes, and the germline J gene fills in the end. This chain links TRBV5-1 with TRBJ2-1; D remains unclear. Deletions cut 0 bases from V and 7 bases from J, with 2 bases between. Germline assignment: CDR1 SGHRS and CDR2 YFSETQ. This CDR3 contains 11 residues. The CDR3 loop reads CASSLANEQFF. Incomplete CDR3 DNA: TGCGCCAGCAGCTTGGCAAATGAG.